This entry describes one T cell receptor (beta chain). As yet, its antigen is unknown. Germline lookup yields CDR1 LGHNA and CDR2 YNFKEQ. Trimming removed 4 bases from V and 0 bases from J; junction bases left unmatched: 4. This CDR3 has 16 residues. These data belong to a study of T cell responses to AZD1222 COVID-19 vaccine. Study as a whole: Second doses were pooled across both intervals (about 4 or about 12 weeks). Study results and limitations: Following two doses of AZD1222, Spike-specific TCR breadth and depth rose. Repertoire collection took place solely once the T cell response had peaked.

Method: immunoSEQ multiplex PCR; TCRdb's copy keeps in-frame clones and lacks some. The sample shows some 200,000 clones, 85% to 90% of them seen only once. This chain uses TRBV4-2 with TRBJ2-3; 10 nucleotides align to TRBD2. The sample here was peripheral blood, taken on day 0 of AZD1222 vaccination. This TCR was recovered from an adult in good health. Written as DNA, the CDR3 is TGTGCCAGCAGCCTTGGACTAGCGGATAGCACAGATACGCAGTATTTT. Its translation: CASSLGLADSTDTQYF.